This entry concerns a single TCR beta chain. The target antigen is unknown. These data are taken from a study of cytomegalovirus exposure and HLA in healthy donors. Findings and caveats of the study: Evidence from a later analysis indicated that most CMV-associated TCR beta chains looked HLA-restricted.

In the PCR, 60 Vbeta and 13 Jbeta primers were used. Generated by immunoSEQ multiplex PCR, the TCRdb table keeps only in-frame clones and is missing some. The table records approximately 150,000 clones, 55% to 75% of them present only once. From germline, CDR1 is MNHNY and CDR2 SVGAGI (reference sequence). V was clipped by 6 bases and J by 6 bases; unmatched bases: 5. CDR3 length: 13 amino acids. The sequence derives from a human donor in good health. The rearrangement uses TRBV6-6 and TRBJ1-5; TRBD1 matches at 7 bases. Sequenced: PBMCs. As DNA, the CDR3 is TGTGCCAGCAGGAACAGGGGCACTCAGCCCCAGCATTTT. It is translated as CASRNRGTQPQHF.